The 5 T cell receptor beta chains in this list originate from one sample, sequenced in a study of blood T cell repertoires in COVID-19. Using immunoSEQ multiplex PCR, the repertoire was profiled, and TCRdb retains in-frame clones only, with some absent. This table holds roughly 100,000 clones, 77% found once. Sequencing was done on a sample of peripheral blood. The receptors shown here come from an elderly woman with acute or convalescent COVID-19.

This chain links TRBV3-1 (or the pseudogene TRBV3-2) with TRBJ2-6; possibly TRBD1 for D (6 bases). V gave up 1 base and J gave up 1 base, with 8 bases separating them. CDR1 is LGHDT, CDR2 YNNKEL, per germline (reference sequence). The CDR3 sequence is 16 residues long. The CDR3 coding sequence is TGTGCCAGCAGCCAAGGGACAGCTTCTGGGGCCAACGTCCTGACTTTC. Protein: CASSQGTASGANVLTF.

This clone was counted only a few times. The rearrangement uses TRBV29-1 and TRBJ1-1; D unclear. The V end was cut by 5 bases, the J end by 4 bases, with 8 bases between. The germline CDR1 and CDR2 sequences are SQVTM and ANQGSEA. The CDR3 extends over 11 amino acids. CDR3 sequence: CSVKQPTEAFF. DNA for the CDR3: TGCAGCGTTAAACAGCCCACTGAAGCTTTCTTT.

The chain couples TRBV7-8 to TRBJ2-7, with D possibly TRBD2 on 6 matching bases. Trimming left V 5 bases short and J 4 bases short, with 15 bases between. This CDR3 is 14 amino acids long. Germline V CDR1 and CDR2: SGHVS, FQNEAQ. The CDR3 bases are TGTGCCAGCAGCCCAGCGCGGGACCTATACGAGCAGTACTTC. Amino acid sequence: CASSPARDLYEQYF.

The gene calls are TRBV30 and TRBJ1-3; D call uncertain. CDR1 and CDR2 from the germline V gene are GTSNPN and SVGIG (reference sequence). The V and J ends lost 2 bases and 0 bases respectively, with 8 bases between them. There are 14 residues in the CDR3. This CDR3 is CAWSLRLSGNTIYF. CDR3 coding DNA: TGTGCCTGGAGTCTCAGACTCTCTGGAAACACCATATATTTT.

The CDR3 is CASSLEVGAQIEQFF. The CDR3 nucleotides read TGTGCCAGCAGCTTAGAGGTAGGAGCTCAGATTGAGCAGTTCTTC. J is TRBJ2-1 and V is TRBV7-2; D call uncertain. Trimming took off 1 base at V and 9 bases at J, with 16 bases between the two ends. The CDR3 spans 15 residues. CDR1 is SGHTA, CDR2 FQGNSA, per germline.